This T cell receptor (beta chain) was captured by sequencing in a study of T cells after yellow fever vaccination (dated by TCRdb to the late 2010s). Regarding the study in general: The SMART-Seq v4 Ultra Low Input RNA kit was used to prepare libraries from fractions with low cell numbers. Bulk PBMC replicates and cell subsets were isolated from blood drawn at multiple timepoints before and after both primary and secondary immunization. To follow T-cell clones before and after primary and booster YFV17D yellow fever vaccination, bulk TCR alpha and beta repertoires were sequenced over time. Two healthy male donors made up the cohort, one aged 18 to 30 years and the other aged 30 to 40 years. The research as a whole found: Because abundant contaminating clonotypes from the bulk population could be contained in FACS-sorted repertoires, computational filtering was required. Most clones expanded after primary vaccination were re-detected after the booster (96% of CD4 and approximately 89% of CD8), suggesting broad memory maintenance. A small share of clonotypes was detected in both CD4 and CD8 compartments, with the overlap likely arising from convergent recombination. The secondary T-cell response was found to be weaker but faster than the primary response, with a peak reached on day 5 rather than on day 15. Because only two donors were included in the study, the extent to which the findings can be generalized is limited.

In the paper's terms, the treatment or condition label means: live attenuated yellow fever vaccine strain. At every blood-draw timepoint, two biological replicates of bulk PBMCs were collected. PBMCs were isolated from peripheral blood using a standard Ficoll-Paque protocol. RNA was extracted with TriZol from bulk PBMCs, CD4 and CD8 fractions, and dextramer-positive and dextramer-negative fractions. There are many counts of this clonotype. It lacks a known antigen. Base qualities are missing; no much larger clone stands one base away. TCR cDNA was synthesized by 5'RACE template switching, which introduced a universal primer site and unique molecular identifiers. Priming of cDNA synthesis was performed from both the TCR alpha and TCR beta constant segments. Libraries were amplified in two PCR steps, with sample barcodes and sequencing adapters added in the second step. Sequencing of libraries was done on Illumina HiSeq 2500 (2x100 bp) or NovaSeq (2x150 bp). The published analysis was carried out like this. Demultiplexing of reads and collapsing into UMI consensus sequences were performed with MIGEC, and V(D)J alignment was carried out with MiXCR. Using edgeR on replicate PBMC samples, clonotypes were called vaccine-responding if FDR was below 0.01 and the log2 fold change was above 5 up to day 15. Each bulk clonotype was labeled CD4 or CD8 based on which sequenced repertoire, CD4 or CD8, contained the clonotype at higher abundance. The raw public data were reprocessed by TCRdb itself: fastp quality trimming at Q25, MiXCR clonotype calling, in-frame beta chains only. Entries are consolidated by CDR3 protein sequence, retaining the most common genes and DNA. What appears here as the V and J calls and clone size reflects TCRdb's work, not the paper's. Counted in this sample were 300,000 to 400,000 distinct CDR3 sequences; 7.5% to 9% of them appeared once. The top ten hold under 20% of the sample.

The CDR3 has 11 amino acids, counting the end cysteine and phenylalanine. Of all the DNA, just the CDR3 is kept, 33 bases in frame from base 1. CDR1 is given as DFQATT and CDR2 as SNEGSKA, both from the germline V gene (reference sequence). V is clipped by 1 base and J by 4 bases, and the sequence between their germline boundaries is 2 bases long. Source: PBMCs, taken on the day of the first yellow fever vaccination. The chain employs TRBV20-1 and TRBJ1-5, with the D gene not clear enough to name. The sequence was collected from a man aged 18-30 years who received the YFV17D yellow fever vaccine. The CDR3 corresponds to CSARGNQPQHF. The DNA sequence follows: TGCAGTGCTAGAGGGAATCAGCCCCAGCATTTT.